This is a list of T cell receptor beta chains from one sample in a study of neurological immune-mediated disorders. From the 5' RACE reads, TCRdb called clonotypes with MiXCR, one entry per CDR3 protein. Here the sample spans some 65,000 distinct CDR3 sequences, around 5.2% being singletons. Sequencing was performed on PBMCs. The receptors were sampled from a woman aged 25-40 years with multiple sclerosis. The CDR3 runs from the conserved cysteine through the conserved F or W.

v_call	j_call	cdr3_aa
TRBV7-9	TRBJ2-1	CASRGGPDNEQFF
TRBV6-5	TRBJ2-7	CASSRSTVRGEQYF
TRBV6-5	TRBJ2-5	CASSYMDEETQYF
TRBV5-1	TRBJ2-3	CASSLEGRGSGDTQYF
TRBV6-5	TRBJ1-6	CASSYDGHTNSPLHF
TRBV24-1	TRBJ2-5	CATSDSTGAETQYF
TRBV20-1	TRBJ1-5	CSAEGGSNQPQHF
TRBV20-1	TRBJ2-3	CSTLLASKSTDTQYF
TRBV20-1	TRBJ1-5	CSAREGGSNQPQNF
TRBV5-1	TRBJ1-4	CASSLAPGPDEKLFF
TRBV20-1	TRBJ1-1	CSARDPGNRAGTEAFF
TRBV6-6	TRBJ1-1	CASSYRNTEAFF
TRBV5-1	TRBJ2-5	CASSSWTGQETQHF
TRBV12-3/TRBV12-4	TRBJ1-6	CASSLRRGNSPLHF
TRBV20-1	TRBJ1-5	CSAQGGPDQPQHF
TRBV20-1	TRBJ1-2	CSALGGRDGYTF
TRBV12-3/TRBV12-4	TRBJ2-5	CASSLGQGPLETQYF
TRBV12-3/TRBV12-4	TRBJ1-6	CASSTNRVDSPLHF
TRBV12-3/TRBV12-4	TRBJ1-5	CASRATDRNQPQNF
TRBV12-3/TRBV12-4	TRBJ2-7	CASSFGSTYEQYF
TRBV20-1	TRBJ2-3	CSASSRTSGGRDTQYF
TRBV7-3	TRBJ2-5	CASSPGVSSPGQETQYF
TRBV5-5	TRBJ2-1	CASSLEVGGNEQFF
TRBV1	TRBJ2-2	CTSSSDHYTGELFF
TRBV9	TRBJ2-7	CASSVDLTPGEQYF
TRBV12-3/TRBV12-4	TRBJ2-2	CASKLPGELFF
TRBV20-1	TRBJ1-5	CSASGNQPQHF
TRBV20-1	TRBJ2-4	CSASSQRKNIQYF
TRBV20-1	TRBJ2-3	CSASGRGRADTQYF
TRBV14	TRBJ2-1	CASSRLGSGAYNEQFF
TRBV5-1	TRBJ2-2	CASSTDRVTGELFF
TRBV6-5	TRBJ1-2	CASNPGEGYYGYTF
TRBV5-5	TRBJ2-2	CASSWGDSRGGPWTGELFF
TRBV5-1	TRBJ1-6	CASSPVGEGSPLHF
TRBV3-1	TRBJ1-2	CASSQDPVKGGYTF
TRBV10-3	TRBJ2-3	CAIRGQRTDTQYF
TRBV28	TRBJ2-3	CASSFPIPDTQYF
TRBV20-1	TRBJ2-3	CSPGLAGADTQYF
TRBV7-6	TRBJ1-2	CASRPVSGGVGYTF
TRBV7-3	TRBJ1-1	CASSLTGGRRNTEAFF
TRBV5-1	TRBJ2-7	CASSPEGVYEQYF
TRBV4-2	TRBJ2-3	CASSQGAGTDTQYF
TRBV20-1	TRBJ1-5	CSATSASGGNQPQHF
TRBV3-1	TRBJ2-1	CASLKGENNEQFF
TRBV20-1	TRBJ2-1	CSARGADEQFF
TRBV20-1	TRBJ2-5	CSARAGSGQETQYF
TRBV20-1	TRBJ2-1	CSATTNDRGGYNEQFF
TRBV20-1	TRBJ2-7	CSARDTSSGGAERQYF
TRBV5-4	TRBJ1-2	CASSLENRGDGYTF
TRBV6-6	TRBJ2-2	CASSYTSGEVNTGELFF
TRBV28	TRBJ1-5	CASTNSGQLGQPQHF
TRBV3-1	TRBJ2-7	CASSQAQYTYEQYF